Listed here are 27 T cell receptor beta chains from one sample, sequenced in a study of blood T cell repertoires in COVID-19. Method: immunoSEQ multiplex PCR; TCRdb's copy keeps in-frame clones and lacks some. The sample shows 160,000 or so clones, under 90% of them seen only once. The sequenced sample consisted of peripheral blood. Receptors were obtained from a man aged 60-69 years with acute or convalescent COVID-19.

The J gene is TRBJ2-5, the V gene TRBV29-1, with D maybe TRBD1 (5 bases). This CDR3 has 13 amino acids. CDR1 and CDR2 from the germline V gene are SQVTM and ANQGSEA. Trimming removed 6 bases from V and 2 bases from J, with 13 bases in between. The CDR3 nucleotides are TGCAGCGTGGAGACAGTGCATCAAGAGACCCAGTACTTC. Protein product: CSVETVHQETQYF.

The V and J genes are TRBV5-6 and TRBJ2-5; D is perhaps TRBD2 (6 bases). The CDR3 consists of 13 residues. Germline loops: CDR1 SGHDT, CDR2 YYEEEE. Trimming stripped 4 bases from V and 4 bases from J, with 11 bases between. The CDR3 nucleotides read TGTGCCAGCAGCCTCGGGAGTTTAGAGACCCAGTACTTC. The encoded protein is CASSLGSLETQYF.

This chain joins TRBV19 and TRBJ1-5; D is uncertain. The CDR3 has 14 amino acids. The germline V and J ends were trimmed by 5 bases and 5 bases, with 13 bases remaining between them. CDR1 LNHDA and CDR2 SQIVND come from the germline V gene (reference sequence). The CDR3 DNA reads as TGTGCCAGTAGTGAAGGACTGATTTATCAGCCCCAGCATTTT. It yields the protein CASSEGLIYQPQHF.

The V and J genes are TRBV5-1 and TRBJ2-3, with D possibly TRBD1 on 5 matching bases. CDR3 length: 14 amino acids. With 0 bases removed from V and 0 bases from J, the gap between germline ends came to 5 bases. Germline CDR1 and CDR2: SGHRS and YFSETQ. CDR3 bases: TGCGCCAGCAGCTTGGGGACAAGCACAGATACGCAGTATTTT. Residues: CASSLGTSTDTQYF.

The V and J genes are TRBV19 and TRBJ2-7; TRBD1 matches at 11 bases. CDR1 is LNHDA, CDR2 SQIVND, per germline (reference sequence). CDR3 size: 16 residues. The trim removed 3 bases at V and 4 bases at J, leaving 8 bases unmatched. The CDR3 nucleotides are TGTGCCAGTAGTATCCGGGGACAGGGGGGAAGGTACGAGCAGTACTTC. Amino acids: CASSIRGQGGRYEQYF. The variable domain in full, completed from reference TRBV19 and TRBJ2-7, reads DGGITQSPKYLFRKEGQNVTLSCEQNLNHDAMYWYRQDPGQGLRLIYYSQIVNDFQKGDIAEGYSVSREKKESFPLTVTSAQKNPTAFYLCASSIRGQGGRYEQYFGPGTRLTVT.

The chain employs TRBV12-2 and TRBJ1-5. TRBV12-2 has pseudogene status. This CDR3 comprises 16 residues. CDR3 DNA sequence: TGTGCAAGTCGCCCACCCGGGGGGGGTAGCAATCAGCCCCAGCATTTT. Its translation: CASRPPGGGSNQPQHF.

V gene TRBV28 combines with J gene TRBJ1-2; D uncertain. V lost 5 bases and J 2 bases, leaving 6 bases between the germline ends. There are 12 residues in the CDR3. Germline-derived CDR1 and CDR2 are MDHEN and SYDVKM. The CDR3 region is CASSPRNYGYTF. The DNA of the CDR3 is TGTGCCAGCAGTCCGAGGAACTATGGCTACACCTTC.

The chain is built from TRBV10-3 and TRBJ1-6; D may be TRBD1 (5 bases). Germline-derived CDR1 and CDR2 are ENHRY and SYGVKD. The CDR3 covers 17 residues. The V end was cut by 10 bases, the J end by 4 bases, with 23 bases between. The CDR3 coding sequence is TGTGCCACCAAACGACATGGGACTGCGGAATATAATTCACCCCTCCACTTT. This sequence encodes CATKRHGTAEYNSPLHF.

The chain is built from TRBV24-1 and TRBJ1-5, with a tentative D call TRBD1 (6 bases). Germline V gene lookup returns CDR1 KGHDR and CDR2 SFDVKD. The CDR3 covers 16 residues. Trimming took off 4 bases at V and 2 bases at J, with 14 bases between the two ends. CDR3 residues: CATSDSNRVGNQPQHF. CDR3 nucleotides: TGTGCCACCAGTGACTCCAACAGGGTTGGCAATCAGCCCCAGCATTTT.

Only a few counts were recorded for this clone. The chain uses TRBV27 and TRBJ1-5; 9 positions agree with TRBD1. Germline loops: CDR1 MNHEY, CDR2 SMNVEV (reference sequence). There are 16 residues in the CDR3. V trimming: 6 bases; J trimming: 6 bases; junction bases outside the gene matches: 12. The CDR3 loop is CASSRTMGQGSQPQHF. CDR3 DNA: TGTGCCAGCAGCCGAACGATGGGACAGGGTAGTCAGCCCCAGCATTTT.

The CDR3 sequence: CASSLPGGENTEAFF. As DNA, the CDR3 is TGTGCCAGCAGCCTCCCGGGCGGGGAGAACACTGAAGCTTTCTTT. The chain is built from TRBV5-4 and TRBJ1-1; D gene uncertain. Germline CDR1 SGHNT, CDR2 YYREEE (reference sequence). This CDR3 is built from 15 residues. The V gene lost 4 bases and the J gene lost 1 base, with 14 bases spanning the gap.

In this sample, this clone turned up many times. The chain uses TRBV5-1 and TRBJ1-6, with 8 bases aligning to TRBD1. V lost 0 bases, J lost 7 bases, and 3 bases stayed unmatched. Germline CDR1 SGHRS, CDR2 YFSETQ. The CDR3 length is 15 residues. The CDR3 loop reads CASSLGDRTNSPLHF. The CDR3 DNA reads TGCGCCAGCAGCTTGGGGGACAGGACAAATTCACCCCTCCACTTT.

In DNA form, the CDR3 reads TGTGCCAGCAGCGCACCGGGACTAGGTGGTCTACACGAGCAGTACTTC. This sequence encodes CASSAPGLGGLHEQYF. The chain joins TRBV21-1 to TRBJ2-7; TRBD2 reflects the table's D call only, with no check against the DNA. TRBV21-1 is shown as a pseudogene. CDR3 length: 16 amino acids.

This sequence joins TRBV10-3 and TRBJ1-2; a weak D match, TRBD1 (6 bases). The V end lost 10 bases, the J end lost 1 base, and 13 bases lay between the germline ends. This CDR3 contains 13 residues. Germline lookup yields CDR1 ENHRY and CDR2 SYGVKD. CDR3 in amino acids: CATVRTDNYGYTF. The CDR3 DNA reads TGTGCCACCGTGAGGACAGATAACTATGGCTACACCTTC.

This clone was observed once. The chain is built from TRBV4-2 and TRBJ2-7, with 8 bases identical to TRBD2. Germline V gene sequence: CDR1 LGHNA, CDR2 YNFKEQ. Trimming cost V 0 bases and J 5 bases; bases outside gene matches: 6. The CDR3 consists of 15 residues. CDR3 sequence (DNA): TGTGCCAGCAGCCAAGATCGGGCGGGGGGAAACGAGCAGTACTTC. This translates into CASSQDRAGGNEQYF.

The chain is built from TRBV28 and TRBJ1-2; D is undetermined. V lost 1 base and J 5 bases, leaving 5 bases between the germline ends. Looked up from germline, CDR1 is MDHEN and CDR2 is SYDVKM. The CDR3 runs to 12 residues. The CDR3 DNA reads TGTGCCAGCAGTTTATACAAATATGGCTACACCTTC. It specifies CASSLYKYGYTF.

The V and J genes are TRBV5-1 and TRBJ1-2; D might be TRBD1 (6 bases). CDR1 SGHRS and CDR2 YFSETQ come from the germline V gene. Trimming took 4 bases from V and 6 from J, leaving 19 bases between them. CDR3 length: 15 amino acids. CDR3 residues: CASSPSPGTNHGYTF. CDR3 nucleotide sequence: TGCGCCAGCAGCCCTAGCCCCGGGACAAACCATGGCTACACCTTC. Full variable domain (outside the CDR3, taken from reference TRBV5-1 and TRBJ1-2): KAGVTQTPRYLIKTRGQQVTLSCSPISGHRSVSWYQQTPGQGLQFLFEYFSETQRNKGNFPGRFSGRQFSNSRSEMNVSTLELGDSALYLCASSPSPGTNHGYTFGSGTRLTVV.

The chain carries TRBV10-3 and TRBJ2-5; unclear D gene. The germline V and J ends were trimmed by 6 bases and 3 bases, with 5 bases remaining between them. CDR1 is ENHRY, CDR2 SYGVKD, per germline. The CDR3 loop spans 11 amino acids. CDR3 DNA: TGTGCCATCAGCCAGAAAGAGACCCAGTACTTC. Translation: CAISQKETQYF.

This clone came up once. The chain links TRBV19 to TRBJ2-7; D is undetermined. From germline, CDR1 is LNHDA and CDR2 SQIVND (reference sequence). The V and J ends lost 6 bases and 2 bases respectively, with 20 bases between them. The CDR3 runs 16 residues. The DNA for the CDR3 is TGTGCCAGTAGAAGCTCCGCGCGTACCCTCCCCTACGAGCAGTACTTC. It specifies CASRSSARTLPYEQYF.

The V call is TRBV24-1, the J call TRBJ1-4; a possible D gene is TRBD1 (5 bases). The CDR3 spans 17 residues. The germline CDR1 and CDR2 sequences are KGHDR and SFDVKD. Trimming removed 0 bases at V and 3 bases at J, with 13 bases between. CDR3 residues: CATSDLQGVRANEKLFF. The CDR3 region has the DNA TGTGCCACCAGTGATTTGCAAGGAGTCAGGGCTAATGAAAAACTGTTTTTT.

The rearrangement joins TRBV28 to TRBJ1-5; 9 bases map to TRBD1. V was clipped by 7 bases and J by 6 bases; unmatched bases: 10. Per the germline V gene, CDR1 is MDHEN and CDR2 is SYDVKM. This CDR3 is built from 15 residues. CDR3 loop: CASTQGDRDRQPQHF. In DNA form, the CDR3 reads TGTGCCAGCACCCAGGGGGACAGGGACCGTCAGCCCCAGCATTTT.

The chain couples TRBV7-3 to TRBJ2-1; D possibly corresponds to TRBD1 (6 bases). Per germline, CDR1 SGHTA and CDR2 FQGTGA. V dropped 2 bases and J dropped 4 bases, with 12 bases sitting between them. This CDR3 has 15 amino acids. The CDR3 loop reads CASSLEQGTYNEQFF. The CDR3, as DNA: TGTGCCAGCAGCTTAGAGCAGGGGACGTACAATGAGCAGTTCTTC.

This chain connects TRBV29-1 to TRBJ2-7; weak D call: TRBD2 (5 bases). This CDR3 spans 13 amino acids. CDR1 is SQVTM and CDR2 is ANQGSEA in the germline V gene. Between the trimmed V and J ends, which lost 6 bases and 2 bases, there was a span of 14 bases. CDR3: CSVYLPGTYEQYF. The CDR3 bases are TGCAGCGTGTACCTACCGGGGACCTACGAGCAGTACTTC.

The chain employs TRBV6-5 and TRBJ1-5; TRBD1 agrees at 10 bases. The germline V gene has CDR1 MNHEY and CDR2 SVGAGI. Losses at the gene ends were 7 bases for V and 6 bases for J; bases not matched to a gene: 9. This CDR3 is built from 15 residues. The CDR3 here is CASKPGTGVPQPQHF. The DNA for the CDR3 is TGTGCCAGCAAACCCGGGACAGGGGTTCCTCAGCCCCAGCATTTT.

The chain carries TRBV29-1 and TRBJ1-4; 7 bases are shared with TRBD1. The germline CDR1 and CDR2 sequences are SQVTM and ANQGSEA. The trim removed 3 bases at V and 16 bases at J, leaving 5 bases unmatched. The CDR3 is 10 residues long. The CDR3 reads CSVESGQRFF. CDR3 DNA sequence: TGCAGCGTTGAGTCGGGACAGCGGTTTTTT.

The chain joins TRBV6-5 to TRBJ1-1; 7 bases align to TRBD1. Germline CDR1 reads MNHEY; CDR2 reads SVGAGI. Losses at the gene ends were 3 bases for V and 5 bases for J; bases not matched to a gene: 6. The CDR3 has 14 residues. The CDR3 here is CASSYSTGLTEAFF. The CDR3 DNA follows: TGTGCCAGCAGTTATTCGACAGGGTTAACTGAAGCTTTCTTT.

The chain is built from TRBV19 and TRBJ1-1; 9 nucleotides line up with TRBD1. V shed 3 bases, J shed 6 bases, and the junction held 8 bases outside the gene matches. Looked up from germline, CDR1 is LNHDA and CDR2 is SQIVND (reference sequence). CDR3 length: 15 amino acids. CDR3 region: CASSMGQGRGPEAFF. DNA of the CDR3: TGTGCCAGTAGTATGGGACAGGGAAGAGGGCCTGAAGCTTTCTTT.